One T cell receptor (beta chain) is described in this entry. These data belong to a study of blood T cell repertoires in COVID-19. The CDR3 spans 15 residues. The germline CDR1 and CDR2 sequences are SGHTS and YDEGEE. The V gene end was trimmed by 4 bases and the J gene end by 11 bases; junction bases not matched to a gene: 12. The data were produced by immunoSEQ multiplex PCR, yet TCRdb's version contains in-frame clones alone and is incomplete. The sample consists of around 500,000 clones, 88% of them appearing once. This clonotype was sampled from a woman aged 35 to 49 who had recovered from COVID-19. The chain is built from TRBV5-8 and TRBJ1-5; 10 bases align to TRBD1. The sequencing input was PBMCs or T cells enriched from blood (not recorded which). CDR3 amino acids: CASSPLRTGGVAQHF. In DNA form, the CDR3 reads TGTGCCAGCAGCCCTCTACGGACAGGGGGGGTGGCCCAGCATTTT.